Below are 31 T cell receptor beta chains sequenced from a single sample in a study of cytomegalovirus exposure and HLA in healthy donors. The method was immunoSEQ multiplex PCR; TCRdb's version includes in-frame clones alone and lacks a portion of them. In the table there are about 38,000 clones, approximately 95% of which are singletons. Sequenced: PBMCs. The receptors originated from a young man in good health and CMV-seronegative.

Here the CDR3 DNA reads TGTGCCAGCAGTGGACATCGAACTAATGAAAAACTGTTTTTT. This codes for CASSGHRTNEKLFF. The V and J genes are TRBV2 and TRBJ1-4; no clear D. The CDR3 spans 14 residues. Trimming left V 4 bases short and J 1 base short, with 7 bases between. CDR1 and CDR2 from the germline V gene are SNHLY and FYNNEI. Variable domain in full (rest from reference TRBV2 and TRBJ1-4): EPEVTQTPSHQVTQMGQEVILRCVPISNHLYFYWYRQILGQKVEFLVSFYNNEISEKSEIFDDQFSVERPDGSNFTLKIRSTKLEDSAMYFCASSGHRTNEKLFFGSGTQLSVL.

This chain connects TRBV5-6 to TRBJ2-1; 10 bases are a match to TRBD2. Germline CDR1 reads SGHDT; CDR2 reads YYEEEE. The CDR3 is 17 residues long. Trimming at V came to 4 bases and at J to 11 bases, leaving 18 bases not matched to a gene. The CDR3 sequence: CASSPEGAGLAVGKQFF. The CDR3 nucleotides read TGTGCCAGCAGCCCAGAAGGGGCAGGACTAGCGGTAGGCAAGCAGTTCTTC.

This clone was recorded only once. This sequence joins TRBV7-9 and TRBJ2-1; D may be TRBD1 (5 bases). V lost 0 bases to trimming and J lost 7 bases, with 13 bases between them. The CDR3 runs to 15 residues. Per germline, CDR1 SEHNR and CDR2 FQNEAQ (reference sequence). The CDR3 DNA reads as TGTGCCAGCAGCTTAGCCCGAAGCAGGGCAAATGAGCAGTTCTTC. It translates to CASSLARSRANEQFF.

The chain employs TRBV7-9 and TRBJ1-1, with D unresolved. V dropped 3 bases and J dropped 7 bases, with 12 bases sitting between them. CDR1 and CDR2 from the germline V gene are SEHNR and FQNEAQ (reference sequence). The CDR3 sequence is 13 residues long. This CDR3 reads CASSFYSGDEAFF. The CDR3 nucleotides read TGTGCCAGCAGCTTCTACTCGGGAGATGAAGCTTTCTTT.

V is TRBV6-1 and J is TRBJ2-1, with D uncertain. The CDR3 loop spans 14 amino acids. CDR1 is MNHNS, CDR2 SASEGT, per germline. The V end was cut by 2 bases, the J end by 9 bases, with 14 bases between. The CDR3 DNA reads as TGTGCCAGCAGTGAATTCGTAGCTTCGGGTGAGCAGTTCTTC. This encodes CASSEFVASGEQFF.

The chain recombines TRBV4-2 with TRBJ2-3, with 10 bases that match TRBD2. CDR3 length equals 16 residues. The V segment lost 4 bases and the J segment 1 base; nucleotides outside the gene matches: 5. Germline V CDR1 and CDR2: LGHNA, YNFKEQ. The CDR3 here is CASSPRTSGRTDTQYF. Here the CDR3 DNA reads TGTGCCAGCAGCCCCCGGACTAGCGGCCGCACAGATACGCAGTATTTT.

V is TRBV2 and J is TRBJ2-3; TRBD2 is a possible D gene (5 bases). In germline, CDR1 is SNHLY, CDR2 FYNNEI. The V and J ends lost 6 bases and 1 base respectively, with 14 bases between them. CDR3 length: 15 residues. The CDR3 DNA reads TGTGCCAGCAGCGAAACACTAGACGGCACAGATACGCAGTATTTT. Protein product: CASSETLDGTDTQYF.

The V call is TRBV19, the J call TRBJ1-5; 10 bases agree with TRBD1. CDR1 LNHDA and CDR2 SQIVND come from the germline V gene (reference sequence). CDR3 length: 15 amino acids. Trimming removed 5 bases from V and 3 bases from J; junction bases left unmatched: 4. The CDR3 nucleotides read TGTGCCAGTAGTGCGGGACAGGGGCACAATCAGCCCCAGCATTTT. It yields the protein CASSAGQGHNQPQHF. The entire variable domain, with the rest obtained from reference TRBV19 and TRBJ1-5, is as follows: DGGITQSPKYLFRKEGQNVTLSCEQNLNHDAMYWYRQDPGQGLRLIYYSQIVNDFQKGDIAEGYSVSREKKESFPLTVTSAQKNPTAFYLCASSAGQGHNQPQHFGDGTRLSIL.

The chain links TRBV9 to TRBJ2-2, with no clear D. The CDR3 extends over 14 amino acids. V was shortened by 0 bases and J by 4 bases, with 7 bases between the two germline ends. Per germline, CDR1 SGDLS and CDR2 YYNGEE. CDR3 protein: CASSVVGSTGELFF. CDR3 nucleotides: TGTGCCAGCAGCGTAGTGGGCTCCACCGGGGAGCTGTTTTTT.

This sequence joins TRBV19 and TRBJ2-1; 10 bases match TRBD1. J gave up 7 bases and V 6 bases, and 6 bases lay outside the gene matches. CDR1 is LNHDA and CDR2 is SQIVND in the germline V gene (reference sequence). CDR3 length: 14 amino acids. The CDR3 nucleotides are TGTGCCAGTAGCGGGACAGGGGCTGGGAATGAGCAGTTCTTC. As protein: CASSGTGAGNEQFF. Full variable domain (remainder filled in from reference TRBV19 and TRBJ2-1): DGGITQSPKYLFRKEGQNVTLSCEQNLNHDAMYWYRQDPGQGLRLIYYSQIVNDFQKGDIAEGYSVSREKKESFPLTVTSAQKNPTAFYLCASSGTGAGNEQFFGPGTRLTVL.

This clone was detected only once. The rearrangement links TRBV5-1 to TRBJ2-7, with 9 bases that match TRBD2. This CDR3 spans 13 amino acids. V lost 6 bases and J lost 4; bases outside the gene matches: 5. Germline V CDR1 and CDR2: SGHRS, YFSETQ. The CDR3 DNA reads TGCGCCAGCACCCCCGCGGGGGGGTACGAGCAGTACTTC. Its protein is CASTPAGGYEQYF.

The chain has TRBV5-1 and TRBJ2-7; TRBD1 matches at 7 bases. This CDR3 is 15 amino acids long. Germline CDR1 SGHRS, CDR2 YFSETQ. Trimming removed 0 bases from V and 1 base from J; junction bases left unmatched: 4. The CDR3 region has the DNA TGCGCCAGCAGCTTGGAGGGGGCACGTTCCTACGAGCAGTACTTC. It codes for CASSLEGARSYEQYF.

The genes are TRBV11-2 and TRBJ1-1; TRBD1 agrees at 8 bases. This CDR3 has 15 residues. Per the germline V gene, CDR1 is SGHAT and CDR2 is FQNNGV. Trimming removed 5 bases from V and 2 bases from J; junction bases left unmatched: 7. CDR3 residues: CASSDTGTGNTEAFF. The CDR3 DNA reads as TGTGCCAGCAGCGACACCGGGACAGGTAACACTGAAGCTTTCTTT.

This chain links TRBV7-6 with TRBJ2-2, with 7 positions matching TRBD1. The germline V gene has CDR1 SGHVS and CDR2 FNYEAQ. With 0 bases clipped from V and 5 bases from J, the junction kept 6 bases outside the gene matches. CDR3 size: 16 residues. CDR3 DNA sequence: TGTGCCAGCAGCTTAGCGGACAGGCTGCCTACCGGGGAGCTGTTTTTT. It encodes CASSLADRLPTGELFF.

The V call is TRBV19, the J call TRBJ1-5; 8 bases match TRBD1. The CDR3 contains 16 residues. CDR1 LNHDA and CDR2 SQIVND come from the germline V gene (reference sequence). After removal of 4 bases from V and 1 base from J, the junction contained 6 bases not matched to a gene. The CDR3 spells CASSRQGIESNQPQHF. The CDR3 region has the DNA TGTGCCAGTAGTAGACAGGGGATAGAGAGCAATCAGCCCCAGCATTTT.

J is TRBJ2-7 and V is TRBV13; 7 bases are shared with TRBD2. CDR1 is PRHDT and CDR2 is FYEKMQ in the germline V gene (reference sequence). J lost 4 bases, V lost 5 bases, and 11 bases had no gene match. The CDR3 sequence is 15 residues long. CDR3 region: CASSPPGGRFYEQYF. The CDR3 DNA reads TGTGCCAGCAGCCCACCGGGGGGACGCTTTTACGAGCAGTACTTC.

The V gene is TRBV10-3, the J gene TRBJ1-2, with TRBD1 as a possible D gene (6 bases). CDR3 size: 12 residues. V lost 7 bases to trimming and J lost 4 bases, with 10 bases between them. CDR1 ENHRY and CDR2 SYGVKD come from the germline V gene. CDR3 protein: CAIKGGIYGYTF. DNA for the CDR3: TGTGCCATCAAAGGGGGAATCTATGGCTACACCTTC.

This rearrangement joins TRBV5-4 to TRBJ1-1; 8 positions match TRBD1. Trimming removed 4 bases from V and 5 bases from J; junction bases left unmatched: 10. The CDR3 runs to 15 residues. Germline V gene lookup returns CDR1 SGHNT and CDR2 YYREEE (reference sequence). The CDR3 sequence is CASSQQDRGWTEAFF. The CDR3, as DNA: TGTGCCAGCAGCCAACAAGACAGGGGATGGACTGAAGCTTTCTTT.

This rearrangement joins TRBV7-2 to TRBJ2-2; D not resolved. V was pared by 3 bases and J by 0 bases, with 11 bases between. Germline V gene data show CDR1 as SGHTA and CDR2 as FQGNSA. The length of the CDR3 is 16 residues. In nucleotides, the CDR3 is TGTGCCAGCAGCTTGCGTCGCATTGCGAACACCGGGGAGCTGTTTTTT. Its translation is CASSLRRIANTGELFF.

V and J are TRBV6-4 and TRBJ2-6; 11 bases are shared with TRBD1. V lost 1 base to trimming and J lost 0 bases; unmatched junction nucleotides: 5. Germline V gene sequence: CDR1 MRHNA, CDR2 SNTAGT. The CDR3 is 19 residues long. CDR3 bases: TGTGCCAGCAGTGACTTCTCGGGACAGGGGGGCTCTGGGGCCAACGTCCTGACTTTC. It specifies CASSDFSGQGGSGANVLTF.

The chain's CDR3 is CASRKQGGGFNEQFF. The CDR3 DNA follows: TGTGCCAGCAGAAAACAGGGGGGAGGATTTAATGAGCAGTTCTTC. V and J are TRBV27 and TRBJ2-1; 8 bases fit TRBD1. Germline trimming cut 6 bases from V and 7 bases from J; bases unmatched to any gene: 11. CDR1 is MNHEY, CDR2 SMNVEV, per germline (reference sequence). This CDR3 region has 15 residues.

This clone was observed a handful of times. V usage is TRBV6-5 and J usage is TRBJ2-7, with 13 bases matching TRBD2. The junction had 5 bases not matched to a gene; V was cut back by 4 bases and J by 5 bases. The CDR3 has 15 amino acids. Germline values: CDR1 MNHEY, CDR2 SVGAGI. CDR3: CASSSTSGRENEQYF. In DNA form, the CDR3 reads TGTGCCAGCAGTTCCACTAGCGGGAGGGAGAACGAGCAGTACTTC.

V is TRBV6-1 and J is TRBJ1-1; a possible D gene is TRBD1 (5 bases). CDR1 MNHNS and CDR2 SASEGT come from the germline V gene. Trimming took 7 bases from V and 6 from J, leaving 21 bases between them. The CDR3 is 15 amino acids. The DNA of the CDR3 is TGTGCCAGCATGGGGGGGTTGGCAGGAACGTCTGAAGCTTTCTTT. This gives the protein CASMGGLAGTSEAFF.

The chain carries TRBV6-6 and TRBJ2-1, with 7 nucleotides matching TRBD2. The V segment lost 6 bases and the J segment 8 bases; nucleotides outside the gene matches: 16. The germline V gene encodes CDR1 MNHNY and CDR2 SVGAGI (reference sequence). The CDR3 has 16 residues. CDR3 in amino acids: CASSPGASGILDEQFF. CDR3 DNA: TGTGCCAGCAGCCCCGGGGCGAGCGGGATTTTAGATGAGCAGTTCTTC.

This chain connects TRBV6-5 to TRBJ2-2; D is uncertain. The CDR3 has 13 residues. Germline V gene lookup returns CDR1 MNHEY and CDR2 SVGAGI. Trimming left V 8 bases short and J 7 bases short, with 14 bases between. The CDR3 DNA reads as TGTGCCAGCTCAACAAGAGGAAACGGGGAGCTGTTTTTT. Residues: CASSTRGNGELFF.

This chain connects TRBV28 to TRBJ2-1; TRBD2 might be the D (6 bases). The CDR3 loop spans 16 amino acids. Germline CDR1 is MDHEN and CDR2 is SYDVKM. Trimming took off 4 bases at V and 5 bases at J, with 18 bases between the two ends. CDR3 bases: TGTGCCAGCAGTTCCGCCGGCGGGAATCATCACAATGAGCAGTTCTTC. Protein product: CASSSAGGNHHNEQFF.

This sequence joins TRBV19 and TRBJ2-3, with 8 positions matching TRBD1. Germline trimming cut 8 bases from V and 4 bases from J; bases unmatched to any gene: 11. There are 15 residues in the CDR3. CDR1 is LNHDA and CDR2 is SQIVND in the germline V gene (reference sequence). This CDR3 is CASEARTGIPDTQYF. The CDR3 DNA is TGTGCCAGTGAGGCCCGGACAGGGATCCCAGATACGCAGTATTTT. The complete variable domain, with remaining parts taken from reference TRBV19 and TRBJ2-3, reads DGGITQSPKYLFRKEGQNVTLSCEQNLNHDAMYWYRQDPGQGLRLIYYSQIVNDFQKGDIAEGYSVSREKKESFPLTVTSAQKNPTAFYLCASEARTGIPDTQYFGPGTRLTVL.

There are a few counts of this clone. In DNA, the CDR3 is TGTGCCAGCAGTGCTAGCGGGGGGGCAGATACGCAGTATTTT. This gives the protein CASSASGGADTQYF. This rearrangement joins TRBV6-4 to TRBJ2-3; 12 nucleotides agree with TRBD2. The CDR3 is made up of 14 amino acids. Germline-derived CDR1 and CDR2 are MRHNA and SNTAGT. After removal of 4 bases from V and 4 bases from J, the junction contained 0 bases not matched to a gene.

The gene calls are TRBV10-2 and TRBJ1-1; TRBD1 is a possible D gene (5 bases). The V gene lost 2 bases and the J gene lost 1 base, with 11 bases spanning the gap. Germline V gives CDR1 WSHSY, CDR2 SAAADI. This CDR3 is 15 amino acids long. The CDR3, as DNA: TGCGCCAGCAGTGAGGTGGCAACAGGGAACACTGAAGCTTTCTTT. It encodes CASSEVATGNTEAFF.

The J gene is TRBJ2-1, the V gene TRBV5-1; no reliable D call. The length of the CDR3 is 14 residues. Germline CDR1 and CDR2: SGHRS and YFSETQ. The germline V and J ends were trimmed by 4 bases and 5 bases, with 13 bases remaining between them. CDR3 in amino acids: CASSPVPPNNEQFF. In nucleotides, the CDR3 is TGCGCCAGCAGCCCGGTGCCTCCGAACAATGAGCAGTTCTTC. Combining the CDR3 with reference TRBV5-1 and TRBJ2-1 gives the whole variable domain KAGVTQTPRYLIKTRGQQVTLSCSPISGHRSVSWYQQTPGQGLQFLFEYFSETQRNKGNFPGRFSGRQFSNSRSEMNVSTLELGDSALYLCASSPVPPNNEQFFGPGTRLTVL.

This chain connects TRBV7-9 to TRBJ1-1; D gene ambiguous. Germline assignment: CDR1 SEHNR and CDR2 FQNEAQ (reference sequence). V was shortened by 5 bases and J by 7 bases, with 11 bases between the two germline ends. The CDR3 spans 12 residues. The chain's CDR3 is CASSPAHSEAFF. The CDR3 nucleotides are TGTGCCAGCAGCCCCGCCCACAGTGAAGCTTTCTTT.